This T cell receptor (beta chain) is drawn from a study of cytomegalovirus exposure and HLA in healthy donors (dated by TCRdb to the late 2010s). Turning to the overall study: In an earlier analysis of 587 of the donors, about 270 Gb of sequence data and approximately 100 million unique TCR beta sequences from 180 million or so T cells were reported. Donor age, sex, ethnicity and CMV serostatus were compiled alongside the repertoire data. The T cell repertoires of some 700 subjects were profiled by immunosequencing and related to cytomegalovirus serostatus. Class I and class II HLA loci were covered by the typing at four-digit resolution. To predict cytomegalovirus infection status, the study combined high-throughput TCR immunosequencing, statistical association of individual TCRs with disease status, and machine learning. All discovery cohort repertoires had been generated using a single sequencing platform. Of the approximately 400 genotyped donors, approximately 83% fell in the genetic ancestry cluster associated with self-reported Caucasian donors. The number of donors typed differed by locus, with about 629-640 for A, B, C, DRB1 and DQB1, about 500 for DQA1, over 600 for DPA1, and some 440 for DPB1. A later genetic analysis used genome-wide SNP genotypes for about 65% of the 666 donors, treating that subset as a discovery cohort. Besides the first cohort of approximately 710 subjects, a separate validation cohort made up of 120 different subjects was used. Rather than drawing on any new phenotypic data, the later analysis identified candidate immune exposures from TCR beta sequences and the way those sequences occurred across donors. The study was designed to test whether signatures of past pathogen exposure could be identified by cataloging public T cell receptors. A later analysis re-examined previously published TCR beta repertoires from more than 550 donors and added high-resolution HLA genotyping to investigate patterns of TCR occurrence. Among 300 to 500 genotyped donors of the cohort, an average of around 250,000 unique TCR beta nucleotide sequences was sequenced per donor, of which about 18% were non-productive. Several DR-DQ haplotypes were handled as single units for association and clustering because linkage in the cohort was strong. Approximately 300 gigabases of sequencing data and approximately 92 million unique TCR sequences made up an early release that covered several hundred HLA-typed donors. An earlier analysis of some 500 of the donors used high-throughput TCR beta sequencing to judge whether each TCR beta V gene segment behaved as functional or pseudogenic.

General study outcomes and caveats: A cluster of highly shared sequence variants was judged likely to be a technical artifact of the sequencing pipeline. Specific HLA alleles were associated with 15,000 to 20,000 TCR beta sequences at a false discovery rate of 0.05 in a later analysis. According to a later analysis, TCR association rates differed among HLA loci, with DRB1 alleles showing the most associated TCRs and HLA-C alleles showing the fewest. In both the original and validation cohorts, the classifier was reported to diagnose cytomegalovirus status with high specificity and sensitivity. Because HLA typing was unavailable for some donors at each locus, only the typed subset was used in association tests. A further reported finding was that TCR beta sequences accurately predicted the HLA-A and HLA-B alleles for most subjects in the first cohort. Most CMV-associated TCR beta chains appeared to be HLA-restricted in a later analysis, and the HLA associations seemed to be driven largely by CMV exposure. In a later genetic analysis, fewer N-insertions in productive TCRs were reported among donors in an Asian-associated ancestry cluster than the approximately 710-donor mean. An association between a missense DCLRE1C variant and V-gene and J-gene trimming of TCR beta chains was found in a later genetic analysis and replicated in an independent cohort. Immune exposure information for the cohort was limited to CMV serostatus. Presence/absence analyses assumed roughly uniform sequencing depth across donors, an assumption that may not hold. Compared with equally common non-associated chains, HLA-associated TCR beta chains in a later analysis were more clonally expanded and had lower generation probabilities. The study listed 164 TCR beta chains as associated with cytomegalovirus. The cohort was sequenced for TCR beta chains only, and without alpha or paired-chain data the features that could be detected were limited. When HLA alleles, especially DR and DQ, strongly co-occurred, attributing TCR associations to individual alleles was difficult. Most TCR sequences were seen in very few donors, while some public TCRs were found in many individuals. In vitro tests confirmed that a few of the cytomegalovirus-associated TCR beta chains recognize cytomegalovirus antigens. Linkage disequilibrium might explain the correlated functional status among segregating V segments, but an unknown experimental factor could not be ruled out. The earlier analysis of almost 600 of the donors excluded seventeen rarely observed V segments, including chromosome 9 orphons, because counts were too low. In a later analysis, several top co-occurrence clusters were reported to appear linked to parvovirus B19, influenza, CMV and Epstein-Barr virus. The authors suggested that the approach could potentially be extended to other disease states and immunological phenotypes. Broadly in line with IMGT annotations, most TCR beta V segments showed up in productive rearrangements about 87% or about 30% of the time in an earlier analysis of around 600 of the donors.

Receptors were amplified or captured by the immunoSEQ multiplex PCR assay. For the multiplex PCR, a mixture combining 60 forward primers for TCR Vbeta segments and 13 reverse primers for TCR Jbeta segments was used. The CDR3 region of rearranged TCR beta genes was amplified from genomic DNA by a multiplex PCR assay. On the Illumina HiSeq System, the amplified TCR beta libraries were sequenced as 87-base-pair reads. From the authors' description of their analysis: A later analysis counted about 80 million unique TCR beta chains across the 700 or so repertoires, and some 11 million of these chains were shared by at least two donors. Raw reads were error-corrected and collapsed into unique sequences with a nearest-neighbor algorithm that merged closely related sequences to remove PCR and sequencing errors. V, D and J gene segments were assigned by aligning CDR3 sequences to IMGT reference sequences. Each retained sequence needed at least a six-nucleotide match to both a V gene segment and a J gene segment. Rearrangements were called productive when the CDR3 lacked stop codons and stayed in frame with V and J; all others were non-productive. Following IMGT convention, CDR3 was defined as the stretch from the second conserved V-encoded cysteine to the conserved J-encoded phenylalanine. The earlier analysis of some 580 of the donors excluded any sequence lacking an unambiguous match to a single V gene segment. In an earlier analysis of some 590 of the donors, a V segment was called functional when productive rearrangements were above 56.7%, and segregating when the standard deviation between donors exceeded 5%. A statistical classification framework was developed to diagnose cytomegalovirus status using the catalog of TCR beta chain sequences. In a later analysis, V and J genes were assigned by comparing TCR nucleotide sequences against IMGT/GENE-DB human TR gene sequences. A later analysis assigned CDR3 sequences and most-parsimonious VDJ recombination scenarios with the TCRdist pipeline. In a later analysis, each TCR beta chain was defined by its CDR3 amino acid sequence together with its V-gene family, and reads lacking a unique V-gene family were excluded. A later analysis removed roughly 590 highly shared, low-generation-probability nucleotide sequences to deal with suspected cross-contamination and a sequencing artifact. A later analysis calculated a clonal expansion index for each public chain from normalized within-repertoire ranks of inferred template counts. A later analysis computed generation probabilities with a VDJ recombination model fitted to out-of-frame rearrangements, and checked the results against IGoR. In a later analysis, hypergeometric tests were used to score TCR-TCR, TCR-HLA and TCR-CMV co-occurrence, with a repertoire-size bias correction applied to TCR pairs. To estimate false discovery rates, a later analysis permuted the HLA or CMV assignments 20 times. A later analysis grouped co-occurring TCRs with DBSCAN, adding TCRdist sequence similarity when clustering within HLA-allele-positive subsets. Co-occurrence clustering excluded repertoires with fewer than 30,000 or more than 120,000 public chains, plus five with anomalous nucleotide sharing. Drawn from immuneACCESS, this table holds only the in-frame rearrangements with V and J called that TCRdb kept. Clones are partly lost; checked studies trace under half to an unresolved V gene and leave the rest unexplained. V and J calls and clone size come straight from that table; D and trimming were deduced from the DNA. A total of approximately 140,000 clones appear in this sample, 81% of them only once. 0.55% to 0.85% of the sample is taken by the ten largest.

In total, more than 500 healthy bone marrow donors made up the cohort. All cohort members were sampled while nominally healthy, although unrecorded immune exposures were likely present. The donor tested CMV seronegative, placing the donor among the approximately 400 seronegative members of the cohort. A peripheral blood sample was provided by each donor, and peripheral blood mononuclear cells were used for TCR beta sequencing. The Qiagen DNeasy Blood Extraction Kit was used to extract genomic DNA from the blood cell samples. As concerns this clone: Its binding antigen is unknown. No clone much larger than this one lies a single base away; base qualities are absent.

The sample taken for sequencing was PBMCs. The sequence came from a man between 18 and 35 years old in good health and CMV-seronegative.

The sequenced DNA is TGCGCCAGCAGCCAATTTAATAAGGGGAAGCCTTTACTGAATGAAAAACTGTTTTTT. Its product reads: CASSQFNKGKPLLNEKLFF. The chain joins TRBV4-1 to TRBJ1-4, and the D gene may be TRBD1, 5 bases matching. Including cysteine and phenylalanine, the CDR3 has 19 amino acids. Here the CDR3 DNA is all that survives: 57 bases in frame from base 1. The V end loses 2 bases and the J end loses 5 bases, and a stretch of 24 bases separates them. Via the germline V gene, CDR1 is MGHRA and CDR2 YSYEKL.